Below, one T cell receptor (beta chain) is given with its context. Its antigen is currently unknown. This CDR3 is 14 amino acids long. The V gene lost 1 base and the J gene lost 1 base, with 10 bases spanning the gap. Germline lookup yields CDR1 DFQATT and CDR2 SNEGSKA (reference sequence). The data derive from a study of naive and memory T cell subsets. General study points: Naive repertoires, especially CD8, held a few larger clonotypes, possibly memory cells re-expressing CD45RA. Naive and memory repertoire findings lacked a ground truth for validation.

Both TRBC1 and TRBC2 were covered by a beta constant-region primer of two equimolar oligonucleotides. Nested alpha and beta constant-region primers with the SP2 primer drove four PCR rounds on ligated cDNA. Each CDR3 protein is one row after TCRdb ran MiXCR on the UMI-ligation and nested PCR reads. This table has roughly 100,000 distinct CDR3 sequences, roughly 14% appearing once. Four subsets defined by CD45RA and CD27 were sorted after CD3, CD4, CD8 and live/dead staining. Sequencing was done on a sample of naive CD8+ T cells from blood. The gene calls are TRBV20-1 and TRBJ2-5; possible D gene TRBD1, 6 bases. This receptor was identified in a human donor in good health. As DNA, the CDR3 is TGCAGTGCTAGAGTTCAAGGGGGCCAAGAGACCCAGTACTTC. As protein: CSARVQGGQETQYF.